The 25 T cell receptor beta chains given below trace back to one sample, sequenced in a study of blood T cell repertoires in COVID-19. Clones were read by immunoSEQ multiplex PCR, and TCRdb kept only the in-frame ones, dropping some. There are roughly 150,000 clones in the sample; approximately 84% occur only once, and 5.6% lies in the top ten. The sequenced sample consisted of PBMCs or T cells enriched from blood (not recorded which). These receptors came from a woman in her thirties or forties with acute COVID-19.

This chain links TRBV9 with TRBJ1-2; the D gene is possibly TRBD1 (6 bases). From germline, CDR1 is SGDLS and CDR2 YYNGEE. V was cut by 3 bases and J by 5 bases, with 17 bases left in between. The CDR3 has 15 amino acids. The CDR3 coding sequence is TGTGCCAGCAGCGAGTCTTCCGGGACAATATATGGCTACACCTTC. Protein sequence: CASSESSGTIYGYTF.

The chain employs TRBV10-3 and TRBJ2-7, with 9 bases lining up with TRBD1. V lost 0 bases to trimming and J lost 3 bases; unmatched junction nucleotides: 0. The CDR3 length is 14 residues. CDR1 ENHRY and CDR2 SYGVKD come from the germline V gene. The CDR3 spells CAISESDRGYEQYF. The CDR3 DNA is TGTGCCATCAGTGAGTCGGACAGGGGCTACGAGCAGTACTTC.

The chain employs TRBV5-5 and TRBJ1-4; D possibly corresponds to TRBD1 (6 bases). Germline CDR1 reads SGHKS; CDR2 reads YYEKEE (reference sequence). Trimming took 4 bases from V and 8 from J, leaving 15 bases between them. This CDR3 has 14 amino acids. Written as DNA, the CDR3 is TGTGCCAGCAGCCAACAGGGAGAGGGAGAAAAACTGTTTTTT. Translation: CASSQQGEGEKLFF. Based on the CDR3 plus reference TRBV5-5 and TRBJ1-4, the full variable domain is DAGVTQSPTHLIKTRGQQVTLRCSPISGHKSVSWYQQVLGQGPQFIFQYYEKEERGRGNFPDRFSARQFPNYSSELNVNALLLGDSALYLCASSQQGEGEKLFFGSGTQLSVL.

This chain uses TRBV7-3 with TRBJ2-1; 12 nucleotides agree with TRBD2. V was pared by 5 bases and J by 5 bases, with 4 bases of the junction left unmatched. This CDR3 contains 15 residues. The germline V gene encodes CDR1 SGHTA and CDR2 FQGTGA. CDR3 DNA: TGTGCCAGCAGCCGGACTAGCGGGAACCACAATGAGCAGTTCTTC. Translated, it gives CASSRTSGNHNEQFF.

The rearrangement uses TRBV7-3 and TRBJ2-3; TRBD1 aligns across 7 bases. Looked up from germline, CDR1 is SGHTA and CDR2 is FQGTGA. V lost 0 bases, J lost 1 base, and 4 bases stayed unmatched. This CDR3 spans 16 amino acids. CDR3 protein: CASSLTGQGGTDTQYF. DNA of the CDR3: TGTGCCAGCAGCTTAACAGGGCAGGGGGGCACAGATACGCAGTATTTT.

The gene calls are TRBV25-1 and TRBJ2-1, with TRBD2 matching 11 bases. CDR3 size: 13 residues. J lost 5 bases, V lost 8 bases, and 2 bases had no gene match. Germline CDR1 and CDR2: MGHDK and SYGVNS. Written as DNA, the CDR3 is TGTGCCAGCTCTAGCGGGAGGCACAATGAGCAGTTCTTC. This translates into CASSSGRHNEQFF.

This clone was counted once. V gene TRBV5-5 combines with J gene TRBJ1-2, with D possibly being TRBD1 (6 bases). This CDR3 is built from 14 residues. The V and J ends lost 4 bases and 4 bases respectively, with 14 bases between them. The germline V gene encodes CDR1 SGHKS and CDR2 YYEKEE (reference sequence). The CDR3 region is CASSVYRASYGYTF. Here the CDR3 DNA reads TGTGCCAGCAGCGTCTACAGGGCCTCCTATGGCTACACCTTC.

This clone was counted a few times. The CDR3 coding sequence is TGTGCCAGCAGCTCCTGGCGGGCACGCCGTTCCTACAATGAGCAGTTCTTC. This encodes CASSSWRARRSYNEQFF. The chain recombines TRBV7-9 with TRBJ2-1; D might be TRBD2 (5 bases). The V and J ends lost 4 bases and 1 base respectively, with 17 bases between them. The germline V gene encodes CDR1 SEHNR and CDR2 FQNEAQ (reference sequence). This CDR3 has 17 residues.

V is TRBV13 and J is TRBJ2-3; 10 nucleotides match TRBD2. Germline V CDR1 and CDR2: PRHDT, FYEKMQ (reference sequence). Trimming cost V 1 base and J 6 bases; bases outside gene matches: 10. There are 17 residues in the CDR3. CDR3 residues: CASSLDRSSGSRDTQYF. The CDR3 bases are TGTGCCAGCAGCTTAGATCGGTCTAGCGGGAGCCGGGATACGCAGTATTTT.

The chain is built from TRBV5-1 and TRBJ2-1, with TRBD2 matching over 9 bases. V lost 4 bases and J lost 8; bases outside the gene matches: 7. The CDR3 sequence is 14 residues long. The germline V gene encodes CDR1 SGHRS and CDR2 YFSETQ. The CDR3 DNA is TGCGCCAGCAGCGATAGCGGGAGTAAGGATGAGCAGTTCTTC. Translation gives CASSDSGSKDEQFF.

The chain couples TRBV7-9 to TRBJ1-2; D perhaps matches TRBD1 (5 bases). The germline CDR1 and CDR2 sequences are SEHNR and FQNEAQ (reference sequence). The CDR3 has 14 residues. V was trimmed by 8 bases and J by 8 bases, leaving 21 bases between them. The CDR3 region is CASELSGLGGGYTF. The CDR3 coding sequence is TGTGCCAGCGAGCTATCGGGACTCGGAGGGGGCTACACCTTC. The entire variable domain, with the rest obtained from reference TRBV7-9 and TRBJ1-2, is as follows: DTGVSQNPRHKITKRGQNVTFRCDPISEHNRLYWYRQTLGQGPEFLTYFQNEAQLEKSRLLSDRFSAERPKGSFSTLEIQRTEQGDSAMYLCASELSGLGGGYTFGSGTRLTVV.

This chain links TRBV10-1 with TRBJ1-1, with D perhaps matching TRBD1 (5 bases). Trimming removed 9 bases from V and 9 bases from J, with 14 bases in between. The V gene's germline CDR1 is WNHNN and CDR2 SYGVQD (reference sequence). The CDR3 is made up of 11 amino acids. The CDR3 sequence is CARGGRAKAFF. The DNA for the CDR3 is TGCGCCAGGGGGGGGAGGGCCAAAGCTTTCTTT.

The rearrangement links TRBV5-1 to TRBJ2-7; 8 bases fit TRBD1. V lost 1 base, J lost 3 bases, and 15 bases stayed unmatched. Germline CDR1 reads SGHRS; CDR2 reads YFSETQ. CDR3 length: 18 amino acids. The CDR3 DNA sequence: TGCGCCAGCAGCTTGATTCCATCTGGACAGGGTAATGGCTACGAGCAGTACTTC. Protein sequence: CASSLIPSGQGNGYEQYF.

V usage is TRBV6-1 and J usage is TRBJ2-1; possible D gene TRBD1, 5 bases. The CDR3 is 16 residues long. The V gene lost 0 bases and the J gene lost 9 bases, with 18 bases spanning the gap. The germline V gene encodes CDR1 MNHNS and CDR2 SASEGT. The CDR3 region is CASSEALQVKQTEQFF. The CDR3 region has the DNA TGTGCCAGCAGTGAAGCGCTACAGGTAAAACAGACTGAGCAGTTCTTC.

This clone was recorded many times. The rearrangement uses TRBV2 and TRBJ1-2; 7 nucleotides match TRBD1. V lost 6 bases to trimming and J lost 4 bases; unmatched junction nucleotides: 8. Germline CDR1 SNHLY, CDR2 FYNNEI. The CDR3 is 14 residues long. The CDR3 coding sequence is TGTGCCAGCAGAGAGACAGGGTATGCCTATGGCTACACCTTC. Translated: CASRETGYAYGYTF.

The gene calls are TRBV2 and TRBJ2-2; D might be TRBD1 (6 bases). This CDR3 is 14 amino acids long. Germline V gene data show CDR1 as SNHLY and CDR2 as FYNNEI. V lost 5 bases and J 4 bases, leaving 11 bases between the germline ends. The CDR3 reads CASSRTEITGELFF. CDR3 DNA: TGTGCCAGCAGTCGGACAGAAATCACCGGGGAGCTGTTTTTT.

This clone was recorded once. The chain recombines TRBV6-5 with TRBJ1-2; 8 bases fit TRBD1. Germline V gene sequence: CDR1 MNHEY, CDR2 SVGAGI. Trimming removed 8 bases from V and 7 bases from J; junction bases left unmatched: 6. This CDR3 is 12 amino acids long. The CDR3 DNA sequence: TGTGCCAGCTTCGACAGGGGCGGTGGCTACACCTTC. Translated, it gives CASFDRGGGYTF.

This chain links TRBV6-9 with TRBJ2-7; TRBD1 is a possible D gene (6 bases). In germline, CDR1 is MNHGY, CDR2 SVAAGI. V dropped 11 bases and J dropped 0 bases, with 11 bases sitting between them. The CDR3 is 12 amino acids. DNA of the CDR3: TGTGCCCCCCTGGACAGCTCCTACGAGCAGTACGTC. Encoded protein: CAPLDSSYEQYV.

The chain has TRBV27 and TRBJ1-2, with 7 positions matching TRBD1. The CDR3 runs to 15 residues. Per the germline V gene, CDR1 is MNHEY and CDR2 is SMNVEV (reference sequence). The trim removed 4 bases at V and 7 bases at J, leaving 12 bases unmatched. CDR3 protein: CASSSKTGQVVGYTF. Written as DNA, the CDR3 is TGTGCCAGCAGTTCCAAAACCGGACAGGTCGTTGGCTACACCTTC.

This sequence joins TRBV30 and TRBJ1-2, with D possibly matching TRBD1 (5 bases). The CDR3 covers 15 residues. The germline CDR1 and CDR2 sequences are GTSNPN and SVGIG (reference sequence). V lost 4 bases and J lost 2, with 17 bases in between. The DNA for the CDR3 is TGTGCCTGGAACTCGATCGGGGACTTAAACTATGGCTACACCTTC. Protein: CAWNSIGDLNYGYTF.

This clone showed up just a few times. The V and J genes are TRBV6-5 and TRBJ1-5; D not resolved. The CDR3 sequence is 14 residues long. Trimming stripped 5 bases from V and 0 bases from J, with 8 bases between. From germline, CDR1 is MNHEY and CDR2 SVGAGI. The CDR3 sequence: CASSLSYSNQPQHF. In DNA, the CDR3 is TGTGCCAGCAGTCTTTCCTATAGCAATCAGCCCCAGCATTTT.

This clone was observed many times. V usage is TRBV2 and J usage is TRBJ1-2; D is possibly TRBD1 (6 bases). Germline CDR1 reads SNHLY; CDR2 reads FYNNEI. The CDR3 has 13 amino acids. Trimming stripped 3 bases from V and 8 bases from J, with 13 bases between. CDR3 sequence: CASSDSNRVGYTF. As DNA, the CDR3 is TGTGCCAGCAGTGATTCCAACAGGGTCGGCTACACCTTC.

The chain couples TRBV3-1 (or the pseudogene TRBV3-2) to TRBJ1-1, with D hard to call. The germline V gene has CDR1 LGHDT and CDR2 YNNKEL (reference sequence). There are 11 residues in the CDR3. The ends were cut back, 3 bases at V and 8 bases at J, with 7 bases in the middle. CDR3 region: CASSHAYEAFF. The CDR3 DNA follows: TGTGCCAGCAGCCATGCCTACGAAGCTTTCTTT.

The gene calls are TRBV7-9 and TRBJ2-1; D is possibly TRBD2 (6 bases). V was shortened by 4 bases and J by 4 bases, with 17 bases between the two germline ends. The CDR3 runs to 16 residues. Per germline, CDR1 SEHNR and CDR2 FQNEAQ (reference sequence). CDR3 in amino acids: CASSSLGTAVYNEQFF. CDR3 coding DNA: TGTGCCAGCAGCTCCCTGGGGACTGCCGTTTACAATGAGCAGTTCTTC.

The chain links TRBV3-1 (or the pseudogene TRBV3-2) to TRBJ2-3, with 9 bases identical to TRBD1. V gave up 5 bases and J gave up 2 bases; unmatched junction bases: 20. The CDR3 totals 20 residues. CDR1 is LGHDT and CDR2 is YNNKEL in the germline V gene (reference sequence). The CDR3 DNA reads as TGTGCCAGCAGCTCTTGGACAGGGGTGTTCGGGATTGGTCCCACAGATACGCAGTATTTT. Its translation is CASSSWTGVFGIGPTDTQYF.